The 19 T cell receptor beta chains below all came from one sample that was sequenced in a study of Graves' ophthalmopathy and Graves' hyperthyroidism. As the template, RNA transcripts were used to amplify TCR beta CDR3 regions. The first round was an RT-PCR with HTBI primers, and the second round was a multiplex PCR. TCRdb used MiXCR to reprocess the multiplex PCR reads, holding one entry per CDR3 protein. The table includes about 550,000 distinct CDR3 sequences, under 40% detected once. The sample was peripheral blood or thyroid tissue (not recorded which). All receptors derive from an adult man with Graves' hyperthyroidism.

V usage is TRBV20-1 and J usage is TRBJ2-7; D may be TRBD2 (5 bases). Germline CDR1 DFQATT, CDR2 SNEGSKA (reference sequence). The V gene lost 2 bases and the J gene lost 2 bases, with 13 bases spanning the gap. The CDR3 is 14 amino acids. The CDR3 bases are TGCAGTGCTAGATCCGTGGACTCTACCTACGAGCAGTACTTC. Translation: CSARSVDSTYEQYF.

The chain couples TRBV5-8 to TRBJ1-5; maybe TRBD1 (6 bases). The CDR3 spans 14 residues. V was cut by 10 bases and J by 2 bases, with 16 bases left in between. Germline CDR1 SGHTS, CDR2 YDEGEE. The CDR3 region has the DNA TGTGCCTGGAGGATCCCAGGGGGCAATCAGCCCCAGCATTTT. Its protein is CAWRIPGGNQPQHF. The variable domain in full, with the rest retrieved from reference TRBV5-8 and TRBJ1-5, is EAGVTQSPTHLIKTRGQQATLRCSPISGHTSVYWYQQALGLGLQFLLWYDEGEERNRGNFPPRFSGRQFPNYSSELNVNALELEDSALYLCAWRIPGGNQPQHFGDGTRLSIL.

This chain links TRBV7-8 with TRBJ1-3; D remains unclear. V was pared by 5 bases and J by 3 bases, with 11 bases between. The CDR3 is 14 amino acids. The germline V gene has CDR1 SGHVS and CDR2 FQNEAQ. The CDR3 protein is CASSPREYGNTIYF. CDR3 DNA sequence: TGTGCCAGCAGCCCTAGGGAATATGGAAACACCATATATTTT.

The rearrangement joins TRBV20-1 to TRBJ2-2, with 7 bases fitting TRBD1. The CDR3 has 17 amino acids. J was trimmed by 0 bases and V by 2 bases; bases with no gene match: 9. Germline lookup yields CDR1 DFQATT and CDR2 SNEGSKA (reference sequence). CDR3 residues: CSARPQTGKANTGELFF. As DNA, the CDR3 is TGCAGTGCTAGACCCCAGACAGGGAAAGCGAACACCGGGGAGCTGTTTTTT.

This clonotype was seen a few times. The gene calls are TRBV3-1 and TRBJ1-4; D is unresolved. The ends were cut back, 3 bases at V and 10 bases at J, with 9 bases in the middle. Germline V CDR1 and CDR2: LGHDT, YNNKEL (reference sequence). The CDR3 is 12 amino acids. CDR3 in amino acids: CASSHSSGKLFF. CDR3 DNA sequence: TGTGCCAGCAGCCACTCCAGCGGAAAACTGTTTTTT.

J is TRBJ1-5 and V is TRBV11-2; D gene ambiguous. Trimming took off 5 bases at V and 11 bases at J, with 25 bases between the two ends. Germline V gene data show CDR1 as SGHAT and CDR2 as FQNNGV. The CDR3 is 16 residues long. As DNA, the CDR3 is TGTGCCAGCAGCCCCTGGACTAGCGGGGTGGGAGAGACCCAGCATTTT. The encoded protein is CASSPWTSGVGETQHF.

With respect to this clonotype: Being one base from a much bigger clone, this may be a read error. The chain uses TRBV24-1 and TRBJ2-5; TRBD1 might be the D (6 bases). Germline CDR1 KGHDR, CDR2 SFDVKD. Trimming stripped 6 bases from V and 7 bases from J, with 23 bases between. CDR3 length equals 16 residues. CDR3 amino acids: CATSSLRDTGSGTQYF. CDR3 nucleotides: TGTGCCACCAGTTCTCTCCGGGACACCGGATCGGGGACCCAGTACTTC.

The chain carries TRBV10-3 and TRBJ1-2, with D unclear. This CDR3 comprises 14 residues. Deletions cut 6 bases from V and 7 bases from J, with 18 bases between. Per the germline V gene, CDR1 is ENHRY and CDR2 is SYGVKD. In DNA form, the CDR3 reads TGTGCCATCAGGGAGGCGTCGGGGTGGACTGGCTACACCTTC. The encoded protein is CAIREASGWTGYTF.

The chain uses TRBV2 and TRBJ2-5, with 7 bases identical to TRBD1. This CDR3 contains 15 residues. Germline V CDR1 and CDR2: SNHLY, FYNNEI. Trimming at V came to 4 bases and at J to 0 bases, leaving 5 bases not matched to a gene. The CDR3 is CASSAPQGDQETQYF. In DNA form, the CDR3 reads TGTGCCAGCAGTGCCCCCCAGGGGGACCAAGAGACCCAGTACTTC.

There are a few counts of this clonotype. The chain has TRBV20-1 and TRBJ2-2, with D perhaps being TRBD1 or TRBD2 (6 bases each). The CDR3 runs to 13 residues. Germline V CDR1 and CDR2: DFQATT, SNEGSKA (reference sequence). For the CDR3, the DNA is TGCAGCGGCGGGACAACGAACACCGGGGAGCTGTTTTTT. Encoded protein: CSGGTTNTGELFF.

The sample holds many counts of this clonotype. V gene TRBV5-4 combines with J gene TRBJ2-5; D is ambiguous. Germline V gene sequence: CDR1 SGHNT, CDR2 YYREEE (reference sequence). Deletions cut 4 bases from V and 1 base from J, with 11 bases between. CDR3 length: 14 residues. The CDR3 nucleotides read TGTGCCAGCAGCCCTACAAGTTTCCAAGAGACCCAGTACTTC. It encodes CASSPTSFQETQYF.

CDR3 protein: CASSCRTGGAGETQYF. The CDR3 DNA follows: TGTGCCAGCAGCTGCAGGACAGGGGGCGCCGGGGAGACCCAGTACTTC. The chain has TRBV7-9 and TRBJ2-5; the match to TRBD1 covers 11 bases. Germline values: CDR1 SEHNR, CDR2 FQNEAQ (reference sequence). The CDR3 is made up of 16 amino acids. The trim removed 4 bases at V and 5 bases at J, leaving 9 bases unmatched.

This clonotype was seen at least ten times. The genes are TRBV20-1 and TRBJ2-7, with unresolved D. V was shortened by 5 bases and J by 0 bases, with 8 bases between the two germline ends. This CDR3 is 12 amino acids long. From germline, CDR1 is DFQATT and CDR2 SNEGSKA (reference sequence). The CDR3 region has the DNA TGCAGTGCTGGAAAGGGCTCCTACGAGCAGTACTTC. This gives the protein CSAGKGSYEQYF.

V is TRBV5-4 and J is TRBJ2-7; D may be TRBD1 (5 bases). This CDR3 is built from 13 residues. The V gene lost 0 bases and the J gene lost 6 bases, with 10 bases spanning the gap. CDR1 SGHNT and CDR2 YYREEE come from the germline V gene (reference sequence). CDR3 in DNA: TGTGCCAGCAGCTTGGGCCCAGGGTTCGAGCAGTACTTC. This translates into CASSLGPGFEQYF.

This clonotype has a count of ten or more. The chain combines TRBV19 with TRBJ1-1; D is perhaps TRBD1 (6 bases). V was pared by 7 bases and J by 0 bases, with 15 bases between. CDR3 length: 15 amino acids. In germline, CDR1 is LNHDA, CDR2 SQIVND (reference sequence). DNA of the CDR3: TGTGCCAGTACCCTAGCACAGGGCATGAACACTGAAGCTTTCTTT. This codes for CASTLAQGMNTEAFF.

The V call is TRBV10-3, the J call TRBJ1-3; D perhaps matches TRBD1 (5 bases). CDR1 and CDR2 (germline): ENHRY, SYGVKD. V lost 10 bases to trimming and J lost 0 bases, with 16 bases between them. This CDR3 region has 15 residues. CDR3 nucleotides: TGTGCCAGCTCCGGGACGGATTACTCTGGAAACACCATATATTTT. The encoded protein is CASSGTDYSGNTIYF.

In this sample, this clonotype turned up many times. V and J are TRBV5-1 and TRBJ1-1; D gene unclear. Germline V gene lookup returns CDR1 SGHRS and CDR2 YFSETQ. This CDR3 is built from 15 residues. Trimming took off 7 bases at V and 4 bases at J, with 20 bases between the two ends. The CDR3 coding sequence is TGCGCCAGCGGCCTTTACGACCCCACGGGCACTGAAGCTTTCTTT. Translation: CASGLYDPTGTEAFF.

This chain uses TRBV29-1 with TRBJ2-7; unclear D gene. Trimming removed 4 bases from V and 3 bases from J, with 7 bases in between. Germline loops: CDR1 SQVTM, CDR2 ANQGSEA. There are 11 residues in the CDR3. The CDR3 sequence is CSVVVDYEQYF. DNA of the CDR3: TGCAGCGTTGTTGTGGACTACGAGCAGTACTTC.

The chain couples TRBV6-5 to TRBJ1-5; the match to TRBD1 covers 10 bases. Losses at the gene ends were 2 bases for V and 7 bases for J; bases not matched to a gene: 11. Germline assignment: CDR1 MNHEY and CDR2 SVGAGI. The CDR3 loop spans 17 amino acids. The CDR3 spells CASSYGGRTGGEQPQHF. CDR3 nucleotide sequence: TGTGCCAGCAGTTACGGGGGGAGGACAGGGGGGGAACAGCCCCAGCATTTT.